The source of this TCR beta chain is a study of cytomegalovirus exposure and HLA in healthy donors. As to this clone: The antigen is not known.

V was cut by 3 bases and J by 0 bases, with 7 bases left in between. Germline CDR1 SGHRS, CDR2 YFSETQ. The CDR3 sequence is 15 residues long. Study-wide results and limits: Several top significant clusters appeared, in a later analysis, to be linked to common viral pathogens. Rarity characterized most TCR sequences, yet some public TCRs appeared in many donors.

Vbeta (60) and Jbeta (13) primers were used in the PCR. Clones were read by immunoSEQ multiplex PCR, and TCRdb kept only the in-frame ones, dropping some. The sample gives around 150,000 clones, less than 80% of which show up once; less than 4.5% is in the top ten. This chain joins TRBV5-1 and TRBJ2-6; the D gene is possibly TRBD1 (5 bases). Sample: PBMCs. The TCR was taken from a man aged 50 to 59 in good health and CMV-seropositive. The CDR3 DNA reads TGCGCCAGCAGCTACGACAGCTCTGGGGCCAACGTCCTGACTTTC. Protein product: CASSYDSSGANVLTF.